Following are 9 T cell receptor beta chains from one sample sequenced in a study of cytomegalovirus exposure and HLA in healthy donors. The PCR was carried out with 60 Vbeta primers and 13 Jbeta primers. The repertoire was sequenced with immunoSEQ multiplex PCR; TCRdb's copy has only in-frame clones and lacks some. The sample consists of fewer than 250,000 clones, 76% of them appearing once. Sequencing input: PBMCs. These receptors all stem from a man between 18 and 29 years old in good health and CMV-seronegative.

The chain employs TRBV5-4 and TRBJ2-7; maybe TRBD1 (6 bases). The CDR3 consists of 15 residues. Per germline, CDR1 SGHNT and CDR2 YYREEE (reference sequence). The V and J ends lost 4 bases and 0 bases respectively, with 14 bases between them. The CDR3 reads CASSLGPDSSYEQYF. In DNA form, the CDR3 reads TGTGCCAGCAGCCTAGGCCCGGACAGCTCCTACGAGCAGTACTTC.

This chain connects TRBV11-2 to TRBJ2-1; TRBD2 matches at 8 bases. CDR1 SGHAT and CDR2 FQNNGV come from the germline V gene. The CDR3 spans 17 residues. V lost 3 bases to trimming and J lost 0 bases; unmatched junction nucleotides: 7. This CDR3 is CASSFLISGISYNEQFF. Here the CDR3 DNA reads TGTGCCAGCAGCTTCCTCATTAGCGGGATCTCCTACAATGAGCAGTTCTTC.

The chain recombines TRBV7-8 with TRBJ1-3; D is unclear. Germline CDR1 and CDR2: SGHVS and FQNEAQ. CDR3 size: 15 residues. Trimming removed 0 bases at V and 10 bases at J, with 16 bases between. Here the CDR3 reads CASSLAYAVGRTIYF. CDR3 DNA: TGTGCCAGCAGCTTAGCGTATGCGGTGGGGAGGACCATATATTTT.

The V gene is TRBV15, the J gene TRBJ2-3, with D tentatively TRBD1 (7 bases). CDR1 is LNHNV and CDR2 is YYDKDF in the germline V gene (reference sequence). The CDR3 runs 16 residues. V dropped 5 bases and J dropped 4 bases, with 19 bases sitting between them. Here the CDR3 reads CATSPHLGRGADTQYF. The CDR3 coding sequence is TGTGCCACCAGCCCCCACCTAGGCAGGGGGGCAGATACGCAGTATTTT.

The chain uses TRBV6-6 and TRBJ2-5; 8 bases line up with TRBD1. Judging by the DNA end, TRBJ2-7 fits better; the J call may be wrong. This CDR3 is 15 amino acids long. Per germline, CDR1 MNHNY and CDR2 SVGAGI (reference sequence). The CDR3 DNA sequence: TGTGCCAGCAGTTCGCCGGGACAGGAGAACTACGAGCAGTACTTC. This translates into CASSSPGQENYEQYF.

CDR3 bases: TGCAGCGCTGCAGGCCCCTACGAGCAGTACTTC. It encodes CSAAGPYEQYF. The chain joins TRBV29-1 to TRBJ2-7; D gene unclear. CDR1 and CDR2 (germline): SQVTM, ANQGSEA. The CDR3 spans 11 residues. V lost 7 bases and J 2 bases, leaving 9 bases between the germline ends.

The chain carries TRBV6-5 and TRBJ2-6; TRBD1 might be the D (5 bases). Per germline, CDR1 MNHEY and CDR2 SVGAGI. V was trimmed by 8 bases and J by 1 base, leaving 6 bases between them. There are 13 residues in the CDR3. The CDR3 bases are TGTGCCAGCCAGGGATCTGGGGCCAACGTCCTGACTTTC. Translated, it gives CASQGSGANVLTF.

This rearrangement joins TRBV10-1 to TRBJ2-5; perhaps TRBD1 as D (6 bases). Looked up from germline, CDR1 is WNHNN and CDR2 is SYGVQD (reference sequence). Deletions cut 6 bases from V and 1 base from J, with 6 bases between. The CDR3 loop spans 12 amino acids. The CDR3, as DNA: TGCGCCAGCAGGGACAGCCAAGAGACCCAGTACTTC. Protein sequence: CASRDSQETQYF.

The rearrangement links TRBV2 to TRBJ2-1; a weak D match, TRBD1 (6 bases). In germline, CDR1 is SNHLY, CDR2 FYNNEI. V lost 6 bases and J lost 3, with 6 bases in between. The CDR3 has 12 residues. The CDR3 nucleotides are TGTGCCAGCAGGGACAGCTACAATGAGCAGTTCTTC. Translated: CASRDSYNEQFF.